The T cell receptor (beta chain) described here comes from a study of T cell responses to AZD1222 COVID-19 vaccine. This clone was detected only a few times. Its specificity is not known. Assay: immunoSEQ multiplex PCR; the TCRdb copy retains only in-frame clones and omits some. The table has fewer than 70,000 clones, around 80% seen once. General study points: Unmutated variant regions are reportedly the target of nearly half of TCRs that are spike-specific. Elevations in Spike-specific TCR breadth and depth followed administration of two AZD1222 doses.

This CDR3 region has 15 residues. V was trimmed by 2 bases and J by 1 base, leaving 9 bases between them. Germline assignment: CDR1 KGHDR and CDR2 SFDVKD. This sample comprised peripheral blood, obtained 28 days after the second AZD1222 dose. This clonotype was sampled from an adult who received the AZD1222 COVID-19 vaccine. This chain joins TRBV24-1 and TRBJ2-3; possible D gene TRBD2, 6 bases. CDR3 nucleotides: TGTGCCACCAGTGATTCGGGGGACGGCACAGATACGCAGTATTTT. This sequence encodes CATSDSGDGTDTQYF.